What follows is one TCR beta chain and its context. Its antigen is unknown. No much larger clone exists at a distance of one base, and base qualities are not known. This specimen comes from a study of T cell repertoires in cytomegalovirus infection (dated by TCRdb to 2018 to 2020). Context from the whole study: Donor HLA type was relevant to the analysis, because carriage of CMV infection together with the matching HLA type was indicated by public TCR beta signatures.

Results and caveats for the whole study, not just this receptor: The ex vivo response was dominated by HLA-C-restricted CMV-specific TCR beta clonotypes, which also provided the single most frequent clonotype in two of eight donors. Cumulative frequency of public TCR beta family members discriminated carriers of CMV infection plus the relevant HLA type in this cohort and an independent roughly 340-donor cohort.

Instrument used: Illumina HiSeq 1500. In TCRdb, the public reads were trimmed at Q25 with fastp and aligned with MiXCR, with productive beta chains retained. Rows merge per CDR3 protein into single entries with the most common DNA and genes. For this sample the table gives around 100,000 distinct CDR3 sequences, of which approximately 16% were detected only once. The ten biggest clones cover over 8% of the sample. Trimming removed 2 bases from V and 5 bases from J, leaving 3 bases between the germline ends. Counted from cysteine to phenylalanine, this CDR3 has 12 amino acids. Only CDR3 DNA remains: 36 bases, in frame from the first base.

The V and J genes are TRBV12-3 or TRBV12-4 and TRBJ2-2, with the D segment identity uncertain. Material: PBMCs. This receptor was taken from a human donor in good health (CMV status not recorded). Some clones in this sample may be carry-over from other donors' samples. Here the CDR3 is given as CASSLITGELFF. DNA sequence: TGTGCCAGCAGTTTAATAACCGGGGAGCTGTTTTTT.